This T cell receptor (beta chain) is drawn from a study of regulatory T cells in long-lasting Graves disease. Background on the study: More than 5 years of antithyroid drugs with positive TSH receptor antibodies defined persistent Graves' disease.

This sample's time point: persistent/refractory GD, antithyroid drugs over 5 years with positive TRAb. PBMC RNA was the source of the TCR library. This clonotype occurred many times. With iRepertoire HTBI primers and Arm-PCR of CDR3 regions, TCR beta libraries were built. TCRdb re-derived calls from the multiplex PCR reads in MiXCR, one entry per CDR3 protein. The data show around 460,000 distinct CDR3 sequences, approximately 22% seen once. The V and J ends lost 5 bases and 2 bases respectively, with 12 bases between them. This CDR3 is built from 13 residues. Germline V gene sequence: CDR1 SQVTM, CDR2 ANQGSEA.

The chain carries TRBV29-1 and TRBJ1-2; tentatively, D is TRBD1 (5 bases). The clonotype originates from a female donor with Graves disease. The sequencing here drew on peripheral blood mononuclear cells (PBMCs), taken when the disease was refractory, from a patient treated with antithyroid drugs. CDR3 sequence: CSVNRDGNYGYTF. In DNA form, the CDR3 reads TGCAGCGTTAACCGGGACGGAAACTATGGCTACACCTTC. Using reference TRBV29-1 and TRBJ1-2 for the parts outside the CDR3, the full variable domain is SAVISQKPSRDICQRGTSLTIQCQVDSQVTMMFWYRQQPGQSLTLIATANQGSEATYESGFVIDKFPISRPNLTFSTLTVSNMSPEDSSIYLCSVNRDGNYGYTFGSGTRLTVV.